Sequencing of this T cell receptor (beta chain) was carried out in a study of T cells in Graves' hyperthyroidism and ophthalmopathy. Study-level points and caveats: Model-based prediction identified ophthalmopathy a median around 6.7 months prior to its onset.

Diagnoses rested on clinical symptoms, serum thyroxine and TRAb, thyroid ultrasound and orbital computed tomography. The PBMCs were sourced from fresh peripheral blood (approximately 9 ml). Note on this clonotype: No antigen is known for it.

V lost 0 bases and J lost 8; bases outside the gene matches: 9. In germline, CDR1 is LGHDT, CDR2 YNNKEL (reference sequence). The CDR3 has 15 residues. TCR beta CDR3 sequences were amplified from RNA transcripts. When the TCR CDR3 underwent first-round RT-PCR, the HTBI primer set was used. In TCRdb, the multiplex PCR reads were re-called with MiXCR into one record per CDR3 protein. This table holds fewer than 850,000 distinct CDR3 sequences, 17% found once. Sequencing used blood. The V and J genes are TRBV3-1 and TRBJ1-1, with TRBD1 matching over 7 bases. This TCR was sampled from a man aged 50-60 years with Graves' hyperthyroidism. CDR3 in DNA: TGTGCCAGCAGCCAAGACCGGGACAGAAAGAACGAAGCTTTCTTT. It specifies CASSQDRDRKNEAFF. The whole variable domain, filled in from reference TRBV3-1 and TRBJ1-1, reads DTAVSQTPKYLVTQMGNDKSIKCEQNLGHDTMYWYKQDSKKFLKIMFSYNNKELIINETVPNRFSPKSPDKAHLNLHINSLELGDSAVYFCASSQDRDRKNEAFFGQGTRLTVV.